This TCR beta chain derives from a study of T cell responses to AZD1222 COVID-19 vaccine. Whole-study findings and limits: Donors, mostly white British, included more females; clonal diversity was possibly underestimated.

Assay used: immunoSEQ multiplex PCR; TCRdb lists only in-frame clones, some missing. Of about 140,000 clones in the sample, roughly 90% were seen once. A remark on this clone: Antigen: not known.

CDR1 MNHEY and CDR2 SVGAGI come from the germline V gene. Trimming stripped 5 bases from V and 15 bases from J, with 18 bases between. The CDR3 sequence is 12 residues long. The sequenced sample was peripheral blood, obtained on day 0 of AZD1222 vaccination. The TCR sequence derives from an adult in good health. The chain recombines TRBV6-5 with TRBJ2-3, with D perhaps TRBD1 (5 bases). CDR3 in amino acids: CASSLTNSGAYF. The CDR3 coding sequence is TGTGCCAGCAGTCTGACCAATTCTGGGGCCTATTTT.